Listed here are 3 T cell receptor beta chains from one sample, sequenced in a study of cytomegalovirus exposure and HLA in healthy donors. 13 Jbeta primers and 60 Vbeta primers were used for the PCR. Here immunoSEQ multiplex PCR was the method, and the copy in TCRdb shows in-frame clones only, minus some. The sample includes 140,000 to 150,000 clones, 75% to 85% of them seen just once. The sequencing input was PBMCs. The receptors originated from a man in his forties in good health and CMV-seronegative.

CDR3 DNA: TGTGCCAGCAGTGTCCCGGGACAGTCCTACGAGCAGTACTTC. It codes for CASSVPGQSYEQYF. This sequence joins TRBV6-5 and TRBJ2-7; 7 bases map to TRBD1. The trim removed 5 bases at V and 1 base at J, leaving 5 bases unmatched. Germline values: CDR1 MNHEY, CDR2 SVGAGI. The CDR3 is 14 residues long.

The rearrangement joins TRBV6-5 to TRBJ2-1, with a tentative D call TRBD2 (6 bases). Trimming left V 6 bases short and J 8 bases short, with 17 bases between. Germline V lookup: CDR1 MNHEY, CDR2 SVGAGI. This CDR3 contains 14 residues. Here the CDR3 reads CASRLRGLIHEQFF. The DNA of the CDR3 is TGTGCCAGCAGACTCCGGGGACTTATCCATGAGCAGTTCTTC.

The sample holds a few counts of this clone. The chain has TRBV6-5 and TRBJ1-4; 9 nucleotides align to TRBD1. V lost 6 bases, J lost 6 bases, and 5 bases stayed unmatched. This CDR3 has 14 residues. The V gene's germline CDR1 is MNHEY and CDR2 SVGAGI. Here the CDR3 DNA reads TGTGCCAGCAGGAGACAGGGGGATCATGAAAAACTGTTTTTT. As protein: CASRRQGDHEKLFF.